This T cell receptor beta chain was sequenced during a study of breast tumors, draining lymph nodes, adjacent tissues. Study-level results: Tumors had less TCR diversity than lymph nodes, more than nontumor tissue. Most tumor T cells seemingly derive from lymph node, then expand in tumor. The lymph node origin of tumor T cells was framed as consistent with a hypothesis, not demonstrated. Compared with basal-like, luminal-like tumors shared significantly more repertoire with nontumor tissue.

Via MiXCR, TCRdb re-called the multiplex PCR reads, giving one row per CDR3 protein. Among 170,000 or so distinct CDR3 sequences listed, 30% to 35% were seen once. This clonotype was recorded only once. The antigen remains unidentified. A much larger clone sits a single nucleotide away, making a read error possible. It is likely a read error, because the conserved phenylalanine at the end of the CDR3 is missing. Trimming stripped 2 bases from V and 3 bases from J, with 13 bases between. CDR3 length equals 15 residues. Germline CDR1 LNHDA, CDR2 SQIVND (reference sequence). The lymph nodes were axillary draining lymph nodes from breast cancer patients.

The specimen sequenced was axillary lymph node tissue. This TCR came from a female donor with breast cancer. Some clones in this sample may be carry-over from other donors' samples. The genes are TRBV19 and TRBJ1-2, with D possibly matching TRBD1 (5 bases). The CDR3 DNA is TGTGCCAGTAGTATAAAGCGGGACGCTTACTATGGCTACACCCTC. Residues: CASSIKRDAYYGYTL.